This entry lists 7 T cell receptor beta chains sequenced from one sample in a study of CD8 T cells in Susac syndrome. Reverse transcription used about 0.45 to 1 ug RNA and random hexamers. A single record per CDR3 protein comes from TCRdb applying MiXCR to the immunoSEQ multiplex PCR reads. The sample includes 200,000 to 250,000 distinct CDR3 sequences, about 90% of them seen just once. The specimen sequenced was CD8+ T cells from PBMCs. The receptors were sampled from a human donor with multiple sclerosis.

The gene calls are TRBV7-6 and TRBJ2-2, with unresolved D. Germline CDR1 is SGHVS and CDR2 is FNYEAQ. With 6 bases removed from V and 3 bases from J, the gap between germline ends came to 23 bases. This CDR3 region has 18 residues. The CDR3 region has the DNA TGTGCCAGCAGTCCTCGGGTGATTAACTCCGCAGACACCGGGGAGCTGTTTTTT. Encoded protein: CASSPRVINSADTGELFF.

This rearrangement joins TRBV9 to TRBJ2-7; 9 nucleotides agree with TRBD1. Germline loops: CDR1 SGDLS, CDR2 YYNGEE. CDR3 length equals 14 residues. V shed 4 bases and J 5 bases; nucleotides not matched to a gene: 7. DNA for the CDR3: TGTGCCAGCAGCCCAGCCGGGACAGGGAACGAGCAGTACTTC. Protein sequence: CASSPAGTGNEQYF.

The chain carries TRBV7-9 and TRBJ1-1; possible D gene TRBD1, 6 bases. Trimming removed 5 bases from V and 1 base from J, with 8 bases in between. Germline CDR1 reads SEHNR; CDR2 reads FQNEAQ (reference sequence). The CDR3 is made up of 13 amino acids. The CDR3 here is CASSADRNTEAFF. In DNA form, the CDR3 reads TGTGCCAGCAGCGCGGACAGGAACACTGAAGCTTTCTTT.

This chain uses TRBV7-8 with TRBJ2-5, with D hard to call. There are 13 residues in the CDR3. The V and J ends lost 2 bases and 2 bases respectively, with 6 bases between them. From germline, CDR1 is SGHVS and CDR2 FQNEAQ. The CDR3 reads CASSLRHQETQYF. The DNA for the CDR3 is TGTGCCAGCAGCTTAAGGCATCAAGAGACCCAGTACTTC.

This chain's CDR3 is CASSSPGGTYNEQFF. The CDR3 DNA reads as TGTGCCAGCAGTTCCCCGGGGGGGACCTACAATGAGCAGTTCTTC. The V and J genes are TRBV12-3 or TRBV12-4 and TRBJ2-1, with 8 bases fitting TRBD2. The trim removed 4 bases at V and 2 bases at J, leaving 4 bases unmatched. The CDR3 is 15 residues long.

The V and J genes are TRBV5-1 and TRBJ1-5; 7 positions match TRBD1. The CDR3 runs to 15 residues. CDR1 is SGHRS, CDR2 YFSETQ, per germline. J gave up 0 bases and V 4 bases, and 4 bases lay outside the gene matches. CDR3 amino acids: CASSRAGGSNQPQHF. For the CDR3, the DNA is TGCGCCAGCAGCCGTGCAGGGGGTAGCAATCAGCCCCAGCATTTT. Based on the CDR3 plus reference TRBV5-1 and TRBJ1-5, the full variable domain is KAGVTQTPRYLIKTRGQQVTLSCSPISGHRSVSWYQQTPGQGLQFLFEYFSETQRNKGNFPGRFSGRQFSNSRSEMNVSTLELGDSALYLCASSRAGGSNQPQHFGDGTRLSIL.

This chain links TRBV6-2 or TRBV6-3 with TRBJ2-1; 11 nucleotides line up with TRBD2. This CDR3 spans 15 amino acids. Germline loops: CDR1 MNHEY, CDR2 SVGEGT. Trimming cost V 10 bases and J 4 bases; bases outside gene matches: 9. The CDR3, as DNA: TGTGCCACCCTAGCCGGGACTAGCGGTTACAATGAGCAGTTCTTC. Protein: CATLAGTSGYNEQFF.